The clone carrying this T cell receptor (beta chain) was picked up many times. The antigen is unknown. The data stem from a study of T cell repertoires in cytomegalovirus infection. Across the whole study: The authors used CMV epitopes that were HLA-C-restricted (recently identified) and HLA-B-restricted (well studied).

From germline, CDR1 is SEHNR and CDR2 FQNEAQ (reference sequence). Trimming left V 1 base short and J 7 bases short, with 14 bases between. The CDR3 loop spans 15 amino acids. Overall study results and limits: Identification of carriers of CMV plus the relevant HLA was achieved through cumulative public TCR beta family frequency. What dominated the ex vivo response were HLA-C-restricted CMV-specific TCR beta clonotypes.

TCRdb redid the calling of the reads with MiXCR, one entry per CDR3 protein. The data show about 570,000 distinct CDR3 sequences, almost 40% seen once. The sample in question was cultured PBMCs, obtained from culture after CMV antigen stimulation. The receptor's source is a human donor in good health (CMV status not recorded). Some clones in this sample may be carry-over from other donors' samples. This rearrangement joins TRBV7-9 to TRBJ2-1, with D unclear. CDR3 residues: CASSLDARRANEQFF. For the CDR3, the DNA is TGTGCCAGCAGCTTAGATGCTAGGCGCGCAAATGAGCAGTTCTTC.